This T cell receptor beta chain was retrieved from a study of Ad26.COV2.S vaccination and SARS-CoV-2 variants. On this clone itself: Its antigen remains unknown.

General observations from the study: Vaccinees showed greater spike-specific TCR breadth than placebo recipients. TCR breadth and depth analyses may have underestimated total T cell responses. Post-vaccination spike-specific CD8+ and CD4+ T cell responses reportedly had substantial breadth.

TCRdb's table, derived via immunoSEQ multiplex PCR, lists solely in-frame clones and lacks some. The sample comprises over 400,000 clones, 90% of which are singletons, and around 4.5% rests with the top ten. V was clipped by 4 bases and J by 6 bases, with 16 bases between them. CDR3 length equals 15 residues. Germline CDR1 LGHNA, CDR2 YSLEER. Treatment specified: around 19 received Ad26.COV2.S at low or high dose, single or two shots; about 5 received placebo; per-sample allocation not given. On day 63 after the first injection, vaccine and placebo recipients gave samples. The chain has TRBV4-3 and TRBJ2-4; D remains unclear. This receptor was taken from a person aged 18-65 years who received the Ad26.COV2.S COVID-19 vaccine or a placebo. This sample comprised peripheral blood, obtained in a trial of Ad26.COV2.S vaccine versus placebo. The CDR3 protein is CASSPGEQLGNIQYF. CDR3 DNA sequence: TGCGCCAGCAGCCCCGGAGAACAACTGGGAAACATTCAGTACTTC.